This T cell receptor (beta chain) was recovered during a study of T cells in Graves' hyperthyroidism and ophthalmopathy. For Graves' hyperthyroidism to be stable, ophthalmopathy could not progress within 18 months. Exclusion followed for patients with uncontrolled infection, other autoimmune disease, pregnancy or lactation. Amplification targeted TCR beta CDR3 regions from RNA transcripts. In the first-round RT-PCR of the TCR CDR3, the HTBI primer set was used. Using its own MiXCR run on the multiplex PCR reads, TCRdb lists one record per CDR3 protein. The sample contains 300,000 to 400,000 distinct CDR3 sequences, over 20% of which appear only once. Regarding the study as a whole: In blood, most of the thyroid clonotypes expanded above 0.001 were also present. The model made its ophthalmopathy prediction, and onset followed a median about 6.8 months later.

The CDR3 is 18 residues long. V was pared by 2 bases and J by 3 bases, with 16 bases of the junction left unmatched. Remarks on this clonotype: Its antigen remains unknown.

The chain uses TRBV12-3 or TRBV12-4 and TRBJ2-7; TRBD1 aligns across 7 bases. What was sequenced was blood. The sequence was collected from a woman in her forties or fifties with Graves' hyperthyroidism. The CDR3 DNA reads TGTGCCAGCAGTTTATGCTACCCTGGGGGCAGGGGGAGCTACGAGCAGTACTTC. Its translation is CASSLCYPGGRGSYEQYF.